The 27 T cell receptor beta chains reported below all come from one sample, sequenced in a study of technical replicates of blood from a few donors. Profiled with immunoSEQ multiplex PCR; TCRdb holds only in-frame clones, not every one. The sample holds around 69,000 clones, roughly 86% seen once. The sequenced material came from PBMCs. The receptors originated from a human donor in good health. Some clones in this sample may be carry-over from other donors' samples.

The chain carries TRBV30 and TRBJ1-1; D ambiguous. The germline V gene encodes CDR1 GTSNPN and CDR2 SVGIG (reference sequence). Trimming stripped 3 bases from V and 4 bases from J, with 12 bases between. This CDR3 has 13 residues. The CDR3 sequence is CAWRPLYGTEAFF. Here the CDR3 DNA reads TGTGCCTGGAGGCCCCTTTACGGCACTGAAGCTTTCTTT.

V usage is TRBV10-3 and J usage is TRBJ1-3, with TRBD1 matching 7 bases. Germline trimming cut 8 bases from V and 1 base from J; bases unmatched to any gene: 2. The CDR3 loop spans 13 amino acids. Germline assignment: CDR1 ENHRY and CDR2 SYGVKD. CDR3 sequence reads: CAIETGSGNTIYF. The CDR3 bases are TGTGCCATCGAGACAGGGTCTGGAAACACCATATATTTT.

This clone appeared a few times. The V call is TRBV9, the J call TRBJ2-2; 7 bases agree with TRBD2. Germline loops: CDR1 SGDLS, CDR2 YYNGEE. The CDR3 runs to 14 residues. V lost 4 bases and J lost 7; bases outside the gene matches: 7. The DNA for the CDR3 is TGTGCCAGCAGCCTGAGCGGGAACGGCGGGGAGCTGTTTTTT. Translation gives CASSLSGNGGELFF.

A single count supports this clone. This rearrangement joins TRBV27 to TRBJ2-3, with D perhaps matching TRBD2 (6 bases). CDR1 is MNHEY, CDR2 SMNVEV, per germline (reference sequence). This CDR3 is 14 amino acids long. With 5 bases removed from V and 1 base from J, the gap between germline ends came to 10 bases. The CDR3 sequence is CASSTRGGTDTQYF. DNA for the CDR3: TGTGCCAGCAGTACGCGGGGAGGCACAGATACGCAGTATTTT.

This chain links TRBV7-8 with TRBJ2-5; 9 positions match TRBD1. J gave up 3 bases and V 4 bases, and 3 bases lay outside the gene matches. Germline V gene data show CDR1 as SGHVS and CDR2 as FQNEAQ. The CDR3 contains 14 residues. CDR3 sequence: CASSSGQGKETQYF. The DNA for the CDR3 is TGTGCCAGCAGCTCGGGACAGGGTAAAGAGACCCAGTACTTC.

This clone was recorded only once. The V gene is TRBV6-5, the J gene TRBJ2-2, with D unresolved. This CDR3 comprises 14 residues. Trimming left V 10 bases short and J 6 bases short, with 18 bases between. Germline CDR1 reads MNHEY; CDR2 reads SVGAGI. The CDR3 here is CATSRPTLSGELFF. CDR3 coding DNA: TGTGCCACCAGCCGGCCGACTCTGTCCGGGGAGCTGTTTTTT.

The V and J genes are TRBV6-1 and TRBJ2-7, with D tentatively TRBD2 (5 bases). Germline V gives CDR1 MNHNS, CDR2 SASEGT. The CDR3 loop spans 15 amino acids. V was pared by 5 bases and J by 0 bases, with 14 bases between. CDR3: CASSPLALRSYEQYF. The DNA for the CDR3 is TGTGCCAGCAGTCCTCTAGCACTTCGCTCCTACGAGCAGTACTTC.

This chain uses TRBV19 with TRBJ1-6; tentative D call: TRBD1 (5 bases). The CDR3 sequence is 15 residues long. The V and J ends lost 0 bases and 4 bases respectively, with 7 bases between them. Germline V gene sequence: CDR1 LNHDA, CDR2 SQIVND (reference sequence). The CDR3 region has the DNA TGTGCCAGTAGTATAGATCAGGGTTATAATTCACCCCTCCACTTT. This codes for CASSIDQGYNSPLHF.

This chain connects TRBV5-3 to TRBJ2-3; 8 bases agree with TRBD2. TRBV5-3 is an ORF; its function is uncertain. The CDR3 totals 18 residues. V lost 4 bases to trimming and J lost 1 base; unmatched junction nucleotides: 14. In nucleotides, the CDR3 is TGTGCCAGAAGCGAAAGTGTGCCTGGGCGGGAGGGCACAGATACGCAGTATTTT. Translated: CARSESVPGREGTDTQYF.

The chain recombines TRBV14 with TRBJ1-3; no firm D call. This CDR3 region has 15 residues. Germline-derived CDR1 and CDR2 are SGHDN and FVKESK. The V end lost 4 bases, the J end lost 2 bases, and 12 bases lay between the germline ends. The CDR3 DNA is TGTGCCAGCAGCCCTCCCCAAGCGGCTGGAAACACCATATATTTT. Translated, it gives CASSPPQAAGNTIYF. Supplemented by reference TRBV14 and TRBJ1-3, the full variable domain reads EAGVTQFPSHSVIEKGQTVTLRCDPISGHDNLYWYRRVMGKEIKFLLHFVKESKQDESGMPNNRFLAERTGGTYSTLKVQPAELEDSGVYFCASSPPQAAGNTIYFGEGSWLTVV.

J is TRBJ1-2 and V is TRBV2, with D uncertain. This CDR3 is built from 12 residues. Germline CDR1 and CDR2: SNHLY and FYNNEI. Between the trimmed V and J ends, which lost 3 bases and 4 bases, there was a span of 6 bases. CDR3 protein: CASSEGSYGYTF. The CDR3 coding sequence is TGTGCCAGCAGTGAGGGCAGCTATGGCTACACCTTC.

V and J are TRBV7-9 and TRBJ1-1, with TRBD1 as a possible D gene (5 bases). V lost 1 base, J lost 6 bases, and 12 bases lay in between. Germline CDR1 reads SEHNR; CDR2 reads FQNEAQ (reference sequence). There are 14 residues in the CDR3. The CDR3 DNA reads as TGTGCCAGCAGCTTAGGGATGGGGCTATCTGAAGCTTTCTTT. It yields the protein CASSLGMGLSEAFF.

The J gene is TRBJ1-6, the V gene TRBV6-5, with D maybe TRBD1 (5 bases). CDR3 size: 15 residues. The germline V and J ends were trimmed by 5 bases and 7 bases, with 15 bases remaining between them. CDR1 MNHEY and CDR2 SVGAGI come from the germline V gene. CDR3 sequence (DNA): TGTGCCAGCAGTACGCTTCAAACAGGAAATTCACCCCTCCACTTT. This encodes CASSTLQTGNSPLHF.

In its sample, this clone is medium-sized. The chain employs TRBV7-3 and TRBJ1-2, with 7 positions matching TRBD1. The ends lost 2 bases at V and 8 bases at J; junction bases unmatched: 8. Germline CDR1 SGHTA, CDR2 FQGTGA. CDR3 length: 14 residues. CDR3 nucleotide sequence: TGTGCCAGCAGCTTATATCGCAGGGGGAAAGGCTACACCTTC. Translation: CASSLYRRGKGYTF.

This chain connects TRBV5-4 to TRBJ2-2, with D possibly TRBD2 on 5 matching bases. The ends were cut back, 0 bases at V and 6 bases at J, with 12 bases in the middle. CDR1 and CDR2 from the germline V gene are SGHNT and YYREEE (reference sequence). This CDR3 spans 15 amino acids. This CDR3 is CASSLAFSDPGELFF. CDR3 bases: TGTGCCAGCAGCTTGGCCTTTAGCGACCCCGGGGAGCTGTTTTTT.

This clone was seen only a few times. The chain joins TRBV5-4 to TRBJ1-2, with D unresolved. Per germline, CDR1 SGHNT and CDR2 YYREEE (reference sequence). The V end was cut by 4 bases, the J end by 6 bases, with 13 bases between. This CDR3 has 13 residues. The CDR3: CASSRAGGNGYTF. CDR3 sequence (DNA): TGTGCCAGCAGCCGGGCGGGAGGTAATGGCTACACCTTC.

The chain joins TRBV5-4 to TRBJ2-1; D is unclear. Germline V gene sequence: CDR1 SGHNT, CDR2 YYREEE (reference sequence). The CDR3 contains 12 residues. The germline V and J ends were trimmed by 1 base and 5 bases, with 4 bases remaining between them. CDR3 coding DNA: TGTGCCAGCAGCTTGTCTCACAATGAGCAGTTCTTC. This encodes CASSLSHNEQFF. The complete variable domain, with remaining parts taken from reference TRBV5-4 and TRBJ2-1, reads ETGVTQSPTHLIKTRGQQVTLRCSSQSGHNTVSWYQQALGQGPQFIFQYYREEENGRGNFPPRFSGLQFPNYSSELNVNALELDDSALYLCASSLSHNEQFFGPGTRLTVL.

The chain recombines TRBV25-1 with TRBJ2-6; 10 bases map to TRBD2. The CDR3 has 17 amino acids. V was pared by 3 bases and J by 0 bases, with 2 bases of the junction left unmatched. The germline V gene has CDR1 MGHDK and CDR2 SYGVNS. CDR3 nucleotide sequence: TGTGCCAGCAGTGATCCTAGCGGGAGCTCTGGGGCCAACGTCCTGACTTTC. It specifies CASSDPSGSSGANVLTF.

This chain connects TRBV11-3 to TRBJ2-3, with a possible D match to TRBD2 (6 bases). This CDR3 has 12 amino acids. The germline V gene has CDR1 SGHNT and CDR2 YENEEA. The germline V and J ends were trimmed by 10 bases and 2 bases, with 10 bases remaining between them. CDR3 bases: TGTGCCATGGGGGAGGACACAGATACGCAGTATTTT. Its translation: CAMGEDTDTQYF.

The chain joins TRBV10-3 to TRBJ2-3; no definite D call. CDR1 is ENHRY and CDR2 is SYGVKD in the germline V gene. The CDR3 is made up of 11 amino acids. V was trimmed by 10 bases and J by 3 bases, leaving 8 bases between them. This CDR3 is CATFLTDTQYF. The DNA for the CDR3 is TGTGCCACTTTTTTAACAGATACGCAGTATTTT.

This rearrangement joins TRBV15 to TRBJ2-3; the D gene is possibly TRBD2 (6 bases). The CDR3 has 20 residues. V lost 0 bases and J 0 bases, leaving 22 bases between the germline ends. The V gene's germline CDR1 is LNHNV and CDR2 YYDKDF (reference sequence). The CDR3 region is CATSRDVRLASVPSTDTQYF. The CDR3 bases are TGTGCCACCAGCAGAGATGTAAGGCTAGCGAGTGTCCCGAGCACAGATACGCAGTATTTT.

This clone came up a few times. The junction and the germline gene differ at one end; a read error may be behind it. This sequence joins TRBV7-9 and TRBJ1-2, with 9 bases fitting TRBD1. CDR3 length: 13 amino acids. Germline CDR1 is SEHNR and CDR2 is FQNEAQ (reference sequence). CDR3 DNA: TGTGCCAGCGCCCTAGACAGGGGGACCCCGTGGGCCTTC. Protein product: CASALDRGTPWAF.

The CDR3 bases are TGCGCCAGCAGCCCCCCTTTGTCTGAGGAGCAGTTCTTC. Translated: CASSPPLSEEQFF. The chain links TRBV23-1 to TRBJ2-1; D is undetermined. TRBV23-1 is noted as an ORF with a role that remains uncertain. Trimming removed 6 bases from V and 10 bases from J, with 16 bases in between. This CDR3 region has 13 residues.

The chain employs TRBV21-1 and TRBJ2-2; TRBD1, the D gene given by the table, was not confirmed from the DNA. TRBV21-1 is marked as a pseudogene. The CDR3 totals 15 residues. CDR3 amino acids: CASSPPRDKTGELFF. DNA of the CDR3: TGTGCCAGCAGCCCCCCACGGGACAAGACCGGGGAGCTGTTTTTT.

The J gene is TRBJ2-1, the V gene TRBV4-1; 9 bases line up with TRBD2. J gave up 7 bases and V 2 bases, and 12 bases lay outside the gene matches. Germline V gene sequence: CDR1 MGHRA, CDR2 YSYEKL. The CDR3 consists of 17 residues. The CDR3 nucleotides read TGCGCCAGCAGCCAACGTACGAGCGGGAGGTCGACGAATGAGCAGTTCTTC. Its protein product is CASSQRTSGRSTNEQFF.

This chain joins TRBV7-6 and TRBJ2-7, with D perhaps matching TRBD1 (5 bases). Trimming cost V 4 bases and J 1 base, with 14 bases left between them. This CDR3 is built from 15 residues. Germline-derived CDR1 and CDR2 are SGHVS and FNYEAQ. This CDR3 reads CASSSSLDRSYEQYF. In DNA form, the CDR3 reads TGTGCCAGCAGCTCCAGCCTTGACAGATCCTACGAGCAGTACTTC.

This rearrangement joins TRBV6-5 to TRBJ2-7; TRBD1 matches at 8 bases. Trimming cost V 5 bases and J 1 base; bases outside gene matches: 7. CDR1 MNHEY and CDR2 SVGAGI come from the germline V gene. This CDR3 is built from 15 residues. Here the CDR3 reads CASSPRTGLSYEQYF. CDR3 nucleotides: TGTGCCAGCAGTCCTCGGACAGGGCTATCCTACGAGCAGTACTTC.